The TCR beta chain under discussion was sequenced for a study of T cells in Graves' hyperthyroidism and ophthalmopathy. CDR3 length: 15 residues. Germline lookup yields CDR1 SEHNR and CDR2 FQNEAQ (reference sequence). Trimming cost V 1 base and J 4 bases; bases outside gene matches: 3. Clinical symptoms, serum thyroxine and TRAb, thyroid ultrasound and orbital computed tomography together formed the diagnostic basis. Isolation of PBMCs was performed on around 9.4 ml fresh peripheral blood. The source material, RNA transcripts, was used to amplify TCR beta CDR3 regions. The HTBI set primed first-round TCR CDR3 RT-PCR. TCRdb used MiXCR to reprocess the multiplex PCR reads, holding one entry per CDR3 protein. This sample has 95,000 to 100,000 distinct CDR3 sequences, with 51% found just once.

The TCR sequence derives from a woman in her forties with Graves' hyperthyroidism. The specimen was blood. The chain uses TRBV7-9 and TRBJ1-2, with 10 bases that match TRBD1. CDR3 amino acids: CASSLGDRGIYGYTF. CDR3 DNA sequence: TGTGCCAGCAGCTTAGGGGACAGGGGAATCTATGGCTACACCTTC.